The 21 T cell receptor beta chains listed next were all sequenced from one sample in a study of OX40 agonist ivuxolimab in advanced cancers. This table comes from immunoSEQ multiplex PCR, and its TCRdb copy is limited to in-frame clones, with some not included. The profile covers 75,000 to 100,000 clones, with roughly 90% appearing a single time and about 3% taken by the ten largest. The sequences come from CD4+ or CD8+ T cells sorted from blood, collected in a trial of the OX40 agonist ivuxolimab. The receptors here all came from an adult with an advanced solid tumor such as melanoma, head and neck, liver or kidney cancer.

V gene TRBV25-1 combines with J gene TRBJ1-4, with 7 nucleotides matching TRBD1. CDR3 length: 15 amino acids. The germline gives CDR1 MGHDK, CDR2 SYGVNS. Trimming removed 6 bases from V and 4 bases from J; junction bases left unmatched: 8. The CDR3: CASSPTGTDNEKLFF. The DNA of the CDR3 is TGTGCCAGCAGCCCGACCGGGACAGATAATGAAAAACTGTTTTTT.

V is TRBV19 and J is TRBJ2-2; D may be TRBD1 or TRBD2 (5 bases each). CDR1 is LNHDA and CDR2 is SQIVND in the germline V gene (reference sequence). This CDR3 region has 13 residues. Deletions cut 7 bases from V and 5 bases from J, with 11 bases between. CDR3 nucleotide sequence: TGTGCCAGTAAGGGGACGGGAACCGGGGAGCTGTTTTTT. Encoded protein: CASKGTGTGELFF. Combining the CDR3 with reference TRBV19 and TRBJ2-2 gives the whole variable domain DGGITQSPKYLFRKEGQNVTLSCEQNLNHDAMYWYRQDPGQGLRLIYYSQIVNDFQKGDIAEGYSVSREKKESFPLTVTSAQKNPTAFYLCASKGTGTGELFFGEGSRLTVL.

J is TRBJ2-3 and V is TRBV7-6; 12 bases map to TRBD2. Germline CDR1 SGHVS, CDR2 FNYEAQ. This CDR3 is built from 17 residues. J gave up 4 bases and V 0 bases, and 5 bases lay outside the gene matches. The CDR3 loop is CASSLAASGRAADTQYF. DNA for the CDR3: TGTGCCAGCAGCTTAGCCGCTAGCGGGAGGGCCGCAGATACGCAGTATTTT.

This clone was counted only a few times. This chain connects TRBV30 to TRBJ1-2; no clear D gene. Trimming cost V 6 bases and J 4 bases, with 6 bases left between them. CDR1 is GTSNPN and CDR2 is SVGIG in the germline V gene (reference sequence). The CDR3 contains 10 residues. CDR3 nucleotides: TGTGCCTGCCTACTCTATGGCTACACCTTC. Its protein is CACLLYGYTF.

This clone was observed a handful of times. The rearrangement uses TRBV5-4 and TRBJ1-2, with D tentatively TRBD1 (5 bases). Deletions cut 1 base from V and 5 bases from J, with 6 bases between. Germline CDR1 reads SGHNT; CDR2 reads YYREEE (reference sequence). The CDR3 contains 12 residues. The CDR3: CASSLSGYGYTF. CDR3 in DNA: TGTGCCAGCAGCTTGTCAGGGTATGGCTACACCTTC. The full variable domain, completed using reference TRBV5-4 and TRBJ1-2, is ETGVTQSPTHLIKTRGQQVTLRCSSQSGHNTVSWYQQALGQGPQFIFQYYREEENGRGNFPPRFSGLQFPNYSSELNVNALELDDSALYLCASSLSGYGYTFGSGTRLTVV.

The chain recombines TRBV15 with TRBJ2-3; D remains unclear. V was pared by 1 base and J by 4 bases, with 15 bases between. CDR1 LNHNV and CDR2 YYDKDF come from the germline V gene (reference sequence). CDR3 size: 16 residues. The CDR3 region has the DNA TGTGCCACCAGCAGAGGTTGGGCTACCGATTCAGATACGCAGTATTTT. Protein: CATSRGWATDSDTQYF.

The chain uses TRBV10-3 and TRBJ2-7; the match to TRBD1 covers 9 bases. The trim removed 5 bases at V and 4 bases at J, leaving 9 bases unmatched. Germline V CDR1 and CDR2: ENHRY, SYGVKD. The CDR3 is 15 residues long. CDR3 loop: CAISQRDRATYEQYF. In nucleotides, the CDR3 is TGTGCCATCAGTCAGCGGGACAGGGCCACTTACGAGCAGTACTTC.

The rearrangement links TRBV9 to TRBJ2-5; 8 bases match TRBD1. The CDR3 extends over 17 amino acids. V shed 0 bases and J 3 bases; nucleotides not matched to a gene: 10. Germline CDR1 is SGDLS and CDR2 is YYNGEE. DNA of the CDR3: TGTGCCAGCAGCGTAGGGACAGGGAAGGGTCAGGAAGAGACCCAGTACTTC. Protein sequence: CASSVGTGKGQEETQYF.

The chain carries TRBV6-1 and TRBJ2-7; TRBD1 or TRBD2 may be the D gene (6 bases each). CDR1 MNHNS and CDR2 SASEGT come from the germline V gene. This CDR3 spans 13 amino acids. Trimming took 8 bases from V and 1 from J, leaving 12 bases between them. CDR3 residues: CASASGASYEQYF. As DNA, the CDR3 is TGTGCCAGCGCCTCGGGGGCATCCTACGAGCAGTACTTC.

This chain uses TRBV19 with TRBJ2-1; TRBD2 matches 13 bases. The ends lost 5 bases at V and 6 bases at J; junction bases unmatched: 4. This CDR3 has 15 residues. CDR1 and CDR2 from the germline V gene are LNHDA and SQIVND (reference sequence). The CDR3 coding sequence is TGTGCCAGTAGTCCCACTAGCGGGAGGGGCAATGAGCAGTTCTTC. Translation: CASSPTSGRGNEQFF.

The chain is built from TRBV5-4 and TRBJ2-7, with 7 nucleotides matching TRBD1. V dropped 4 bases and J dropped 0; count of bases not matched to a gene: 4. This CDR3 contains 14 residues. CDR1 is SGHNT and CDR2 is YYREEE in the germline V gene (reference sequence). As DNA, the CDR3 is TGTGCCAGCAGCCTGGGACAGTTCTCCTACGAGCAGTACTTC. Protein: CASSLGQFSYEQYF.

The J gene is TRBJ1-3, the V gene TRBV4-3; D may be TRBD1 (5 bases). V was cut by 1 base and J by 4 bases, with 8 bases left in between. Per the germline V gene, CDR1 is LGHNA and CDR2 is YSLEER. This CDR3 has 14 amino acids. CDR3 DNA: TGCGCCAGCAGCCAAGGACAGTACGGAAACACCATATATTTT. It yields the protein CASSQGQYGNTIYF.

This clone was recorded only once. The chain uses TRBV19 and TRBJ1-2; no firm D call. This CDR3 comprises 12 residues. Germline CDR1 LNHDA, CDR2 SQIVND (reference sequence). The V end lost 0 bases, the J end lost 10 bases, and 9 bases lay between the germline ends. CDR3 region: CASSIDLTDYTF. The CDR3, as DNA: TGTGCCAGTAGTATAGATCTGACGGACTACACCTTC.

CDR3 sequence reads: CASSLAAGTEAFF. The DNA of the CDR3 is TGCGCCAGCAGCCTCGCCGCAGGGACTGAAGCTTTCTTT. V gene TRBV4-1 combines with J gene TRBJ1-1, with D maybe TRBD1 (5 bases). The CDR3 has 13 residues. Trimming stripped 4 bases from V and 5 bases from J, with 11 bases between. Germline-derived CDR1 and CDR2 are MGHRA and YSYEKL.

This clone was recorded a few times. The gene calls are TRBV13 and TRBJ1-2; D unclear. Germline CDR1 PRHDT, CDR2 FYEKMQ (reference sequence). The CDR3 is 16 amino acids. Trimming removed 1 base at V and 4 bases at J, with 16 bases between. In DNA, the CDR3 is TGTGCCAGCAGCTTAGAGGCAGTTGAAGAGCTCTATGGCTACACCTTC. It encodes CASSLEAVEELYGYTF.

The genes are TRBV7-2 and TRBJ2-2; D gene unclear. CDR3 size: 12 residues. The ends were cut back, 5 bases at V and 5 bases at J, with 6 bases in the middle. Germline V gives CDR1 SGHTA, CDR2 FQGNSA. In DNA form, the CDR3 reads TGTGCCAGCAGCCCCGAGACCGGGGAGCTGTTTTTT. Amino acid sequence: CASSPETGELFF.

This rearrangement joins TRBV7-9 to TRBJ2-2; D is undetermined. With 3 bases removed from V and 7 bases from J, the gap between germline ends came to 6 bases. The CDR3 length is 12 residues. Germline assignment: CDR1 SEHNR and CDR2 FQNEAQ (reference sequence). In DNA, the CDR3 is TGTGCCAGCAGCTTCGTGGACGGGGAGCTGTTTTTT. Translation: CASSFVDGELFF.

The V and J genes are TRBV5-1 and TRBJ1-2; D might be TRBD1 (6 bases). CDR3 length: 13 amino acids. Germline V gene sequence: CDR1 SGHRS, CDR2 YFSETQ. Trimming stripped 6 bases from V and 4 bases from J, with 13 bases between. This chain's CDR3 is CASMGRGSYGYTF. CDR3 in DNA: TGCGCCAGCATGGGGAGGGGGAGCTATGGCTACACCTTC.

V and J are TRBV11-2 and TRBJ2-1; tentatively, D is TRBD2 (5 bases). Germline CDR1 is SGHAT and CDR2 is FQNNGV. CDR3 size: 15 residues. The germline V and J ends were trimmed by 0 bases and 7 bases, with 13 bases remaining between them. CDR3 in DNA: TGTGCCAGCAGCTTAGAGCCAGACGGGGTGAATGAGCAGTTCTTC. Translating it yields CASSLEPDGVNEQFF.

This chain links TRBV19 with TRBJ1-5; weak D call: TRBD1 (5 bases). CDR3 size: 14 residues. Per the germline V gene, CDR1 is LNHDA and CDR2 is SQIVND (reference sequence). With 6 bases removed from V and 5 bases from J, the gap between germline ends came to 14 bases. As DNA, the CDR3 is TGTGCCAGTAGCATCGACAGCACCTATCAGCCCCAGCATTTT. It translates to CASSIDSTYQPQHF.

V and J are TRBV19 and TRBJ2-3; TRBD2 might be the D (5 bases). CDR3 length: 15 amino acids. V was clipped by 5 bases and J by 2 bases, with 14 bases between them. The V gene's germline CDR1 is LNHDA and CDR2 SQIVND (reference sequence). The CDR3 reads CASSFGGYDTDTQYF. The CDR3 DNA reads TGTGCCAGTAGTTTCGGCGGGTACGACACAGATACGCAGTATTTT.